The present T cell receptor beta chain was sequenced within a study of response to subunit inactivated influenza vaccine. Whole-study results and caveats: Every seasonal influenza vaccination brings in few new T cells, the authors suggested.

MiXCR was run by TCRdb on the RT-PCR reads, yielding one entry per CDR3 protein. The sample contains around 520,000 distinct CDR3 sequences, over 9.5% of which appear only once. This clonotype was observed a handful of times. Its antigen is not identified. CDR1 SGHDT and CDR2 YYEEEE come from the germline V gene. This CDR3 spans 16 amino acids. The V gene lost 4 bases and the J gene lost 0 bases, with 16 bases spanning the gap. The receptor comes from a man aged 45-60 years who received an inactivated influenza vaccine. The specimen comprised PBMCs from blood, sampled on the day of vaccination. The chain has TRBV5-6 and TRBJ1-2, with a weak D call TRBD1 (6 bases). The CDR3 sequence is CASSLAGGPTNYGYTF. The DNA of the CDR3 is TGTGCCAGCAGCCTCGCCGGGGGGCCCACTAACTATGGCTACACCTTC.